The T cell receptor beta chain described here comes from a study of vaccination and CD4 T cells after COVID-19. Stated time point: late sampling 161 to 241 days after vaccination in a few convalescent patients. Regarding treatment: approximately 9-day PBMC culture with coronavirus spike peptide pools or control peptides (ViraFEST assay). Germline CDR1 and CDR2: DFQATT and SNEGSKA (reference sequence). The CDR3 length is 11 residues. The Oncomine TCR Beta short-read assay generated sequence data from the DNA of cultured CD4+ T cells. TCRdb independently ran MiXCR on the PCR reads; one entry per CDR3 protein. The sample consists of approximately 24,000 distinct CDR3 sequences, less than 35% of them appearing once. Remarks on this clonotype: Its antigen is not known. The junction and the germline gene differ at one end; a read error may be behind it.

The sequencing here drew on CD4+ T cells from blood, cultured in vitro, taken about 7 months after SARS-CoV-2 vaccination. This receptor was taken from a human donor who had recovered from COVID-19. The rearrangement joins TRBV20-1 to TRBJ2-1; no clear D. CDR3 protein: CSARDYHEQFF. The CDR3 DNA follows: TGCAGTGCTAGAGACTACCATGAGCAGTTCTTC.